The 2 T cell receptor beta chains given below trace back to one sample, sequenced in a study of tumor-infiltrating lymphocytes in primary liver carcinoma. From roughly 470 ng total RNA, TCR beta cDNA was generated with a primer in the constant region. Amplification in three nested multiplex PCR rounds with slightly modified ARM-PCR gave rise to TCR beta libraries. Both of the initial two PCR rounds ran for nine to ten cycles and employed TRBV1-TRBV30 forward primers alongside a C-beta reverse primer. TCRdb analysed the multiplex PCR reads with MiXCR anew, one entry per CDR3 protein. The sample lists tens of thousands of distinct CDR3 sequences, around 80% seen once, with 35% to 40% in the top ten. Total RNA and DNA came together from around 20-30 mg of bulk tissue without cell sorting. The sample was liver tumor tissue from sampling region 5. Subset described: tumor region T5, tumor centre. These receptors came from a middle-aged man with primary liver carcinoma and hepatitis B virus infection.

Note on this clonotype: The germline gene is not matched at one end of the junction; a read error may be the cause. This chain links TRBV11-1 with TRBJ2-2; no clear D gene. The CDR3 is 14 amino acids. Per germline, CDR1 SGHAT and CDR2 FQDESV (reference sequence). The CDR3 region is CAISFTWATGELFF. The CDR3 coding sequence is TGTGCCATCAGCTTTACATGGGCTACCGGGGAGCTGTTTTTT.

The genes are TRBV29-1 and TRBJ2-1; D may be TRBD1 or TRBD2 (5 bases each). Per germline, CDR1 SQVTM and CDR2 ANQGSEA. CDR3 length: 12 residues. CDR3 amino acids: CTARIGENEQFF. CDR3 DNA sequence: TGCACCGCCCGGATAGGGGAGAATGAGCAGTTCTTC.